The text below deals with one T cell receptor (beta chain). The clone's antigen remains unknown. No base qualities exist here, and no much larger clone lies one base off it. This specimen belongs to a study of blood T cell repertoires in COVID-19 (dated by TCRdb to between 2020 and 2021). Background on the whole study: Collaborator samples came from the United States, Italy and Spain and covered acute and convalescent phases of COVID-19. The material from the prospective study consisted of cDNA or gDNA derived from T cells, B-cell-depleted T cells, or PBMCs. Deeply sampled blood TCRbeta repertoires from subjects exposed to, actively infected with, or recovered from COVID-19 were included in the dataset. The repertoires were made available in a free public database intended to serve as a resource for research on the immune response to SARS-CoV-2. Samples came from the ongoing ImmuneRACE study (first 160 participants) plus 1,254 subjects from 6 global collaborators. A de-identified subject ID, COVID-19 status, age in years and sex were almost always included in the sample metadata. Where available, HLA class I and class II types were obtained from metadata supplied by the sample provider rather than from assay-based typing.

CDR1 and CDR2, per the germline V gene (reference sequence), are LNHNV and YYDKDF. The CDR3 goes from the cysteine to the phenylalanine over 14 residues. Only the CDR3 DNA stays, 42 bases, in frame from base 1. V was cut back by 4 bases and J by 4 bases, leaving a gap of 10 bases between them. The collaborating institutions used their own protocols to collect whole blood in K2EDTA tubes. Collaborator samples were shipped for TCRbeta analysis as frozen whole blood, isolated PBMCs, or DNA extracted from either sample type. The investigation overall reported the following: How much clinical and demographic metadata was included differed by source and by participant, and the metadata was provided uncurated.

TCRbeta CDR3 regions were amplified from genomic DNA using the immunoSEQ Assay, a bias-controlled multiplex PCR. Turning to the authors' computational methods: The number of nucleated cells in each sample was estimated by amplification of reference gene primers within the assay. Sequence reads were collapsed and filtered to measure the absolute abundance of every unique TCRbeta CDR3 rearrangement. For each sample, productive Simpson clonality was calculated by taking the square root of Simpson's diversity index across productive rearrangements. TCRdb mirrors the immuneACCESS table, restricted to in-frame sequences. Some clones are absent from its copies; in checked studies, under half trace to an unresolved V gene, and the reason for the others is unknown. V, J and clone size are taken as reported in that table, and D and trimming were inferred from the DNA itself. The sample data list tens of thousands of clones, and roughly 86% of these were observed just once. Together, the top ten hold around 6.1% of the sample.

The sample taken for sequencing was peripheral blood. This TCR derives from a man in his fifties or sixties with acute or convalescent COVID-19. In this chain, TRBV15 is recombined with TRBJ1-4; no D gene is confidently identified. The bases read TGTGCCACCAGCAAGGGAGTGGATAATGAAAAACTGTTTTTT. It is translated as CATSKGVDNEKLFF.